This entry lists 19 T cell receptor beta chains sequenced from one sample in a study of human T cells and chemical hapten exposure. TCRdb re-called the RACE reads through MiXCR, storing one row per CDR3 protein. The repertoire holds under 300,000 distinct CDR3 sequences, with over 7.5% as singletons. Time point: pre-sensitization, week 0. Treatment indicated: therapeutic diphenylcyclopropenone sensitization with weekly scalp DPC. The sample consisted of whole blood, taken in connection with sensitization to the hapten diphenylcyclopropenone (DPC). These receptors were taken from a man aged 18 to 29 with alopecia areata. Some clones in this sample may be carry-over from other donors' samples.

This clonotype was detected ten times or more. This chain links TRBV4-3 with TRBJ2-5; 10 nucleotides match TRBD2. Germline CDR1 reads LGHNA; CDR2 reads YSLEER. J was trimmed by 2 bases and V by 0 bases; bases with no gene match: 9. The CDR3 consists of 18 residues. The CDR3 coding sequence is TGCGCCAGCAGCCAAGATCTTATAGCGGGGGGAGATCAAGAGACCCAGTACTTC. This translates into CASSQDLIAGGDQETQYF.

This clonotype was counted at least ten times. The chain carries TRBV6-6 and TRBJ2-1, with 8 bases matching TRBD1. The CDR3 spans 15 residues. V dropped 2 bases and J dropped 4; count of bases not matched to a gene: 4. The germline gives CDR1 MNHNY, CDR2 SVGAGI (reference sequence). The CDR3 DNA reads as TGTGCCAGCAGTTACGACAGGGGAAGTTACAATGAGCAGTTCTTC. Encoded protein: CASSYDRGSYNEQFF.

The chain carries TRBV5-1 and TRBJ2-7; 7 positions agree with TRBD1. Germline V CDR1 and CDR2: SGHRS, YFSETQ. The CDR3 covers 15 residues. V lost 4 bases and J lost 7; bases outside the gene matches: 14. CDR3 sequence reads: CASSPYDRALGEQYF. CDR3 nucleotides: TGCGCCAGCAGCCCTTACGACAGGGCCTTAGGGGAGCAGTACTTC.

This clonotype was counted between two and nine times. The CDR3 DNA sequence: TGCGCCAGCAGCTTTCAGGGGCTGACTTACAATGAGCAGTTCTTC. Translation gives CASSFQGLTYNEQFF. The rearrangement uses TRBV5-1 and TRBJ2-1; D perhaps matches TRBD1 (6 bases). CDR3 length equals 15 residues. The ends were cut back, 2 bases at V and 4 bases at J, with 13 bases in the middle. CDR1 and CDR2 (germline): SGHRS, YFSETQ.

The genes are TRBV2 and TRBJ2-1; D ambiguous. This CDR3 has 11 residues. CDR1 SNHLY and CDR2 FYNNEI come from the germline V gene. Trimming removed 9 bases at V and 3 bases at J, with 6 bases between. The CDR3 spells CASRDYNEQFF. CDR3 coding DNA: TGTGCCAGTAGAGACTACAATGAGCAGTTCTTC.

There are a few counts of this clonotype. V and J are TRBV7-2 and TRBJ1-4; D is perhaps TRBD1 (5 bases). V gave up 0 bases and J gave up 11 bases, with 13 bases separating them. The CDR3 consists of 14 residues. Germline V gives CDR1 SGHTA, CDR2 FQGNSA. The CDR3 spells CASSLAAGRVKLFF. Here the CDR3 DNA reads TGTGCCAGCAGCTTAGCAGCGGGCAGGGTCAAACTGTTTTTT.

Many counts were recorded for this clonotype. J is TRBJ2-2 and V is TRBV7-3; D is uncertain. This CDR3 contains 14 residues. V was cut by 3 bases and J by 4 bases, with 9 bases left in between. In germline, CDR1 is SGHTA, CDR2 FQGTGA. CDR3 region: CASSFDGSTGELFF. For the CDR3, the DNA is TGTGCCAGCAGCTTTGATGGTAGCACCGGGGAGCTGTTTTTT.

This clonotype was seen at least ten times. This sequence joins TRBV24-1 and TRBJ1-1; D unclear. Germline V lookup: CDR1 KGHDR, CDR2 SFDVKD. V shed 0 bases and J shed 0 bases, with 19 bases lying between them. CDR3 length: 19 residues. CDR3 in DNA: TGTGCCACCAGTGATTTGGGGCAGCCAAACGTCTCCATGAACACTGAAGCTTTCTTT. Encoded protein: CATSDLGQPNVSMNTEAFF.

This clonotype was seen many times. This chain connects TRBV5-1 to TRBJ2-7, with D tentatively TRBD1 or TRBD2 (5 bases each). CDR3 length equals 16 residues. V lost 4 bases and J 0 bases, leaving 17 bases between the germline ends. Germline V CDR1 and CDR2: SGHRS, YFSETQ. The CDR3 spells CASSPVPGRSSYEQYF. CDR3 coding DNA: TGCGCCAGCAGCCCCGTACCGGGACGCAGCTCCTACGAGCAGTACTTC.

This clonotype was found a few times. The rearrangement joins TRBV20-1 to TRBJ2-7; no reliable D call. Germline V gene data show CDR1 as DFQATT and CDR2 as SNEGSKA (reference sequence). The CDR3 is 11 amino acids. V lost 1 base and J 6 bases, leaving 7 bases between the germline ends. For the CDR3, the DNA is TGCAGTGCTAGAGGACTGGCCGAGCAGTACTTC. Residues: CSARGLAEQYF.

The V call is TRBV3-1, the J call TRBJ2-5, with a possible D match to TRBD1 (6 bases). Trimming pared 4 bases from V and 1 base from J, leaving 16 bases between. The CDR3 spans 16 residues. The germline gives CDR1 LGHDT, CDR2 YNNKEL (reference sequence). The CDR3 DNA reads as TGTGCCAGCAGCCCGATACCGACAGGAGTCCAAGAGACCCAGTACTTC. This gives the protein CASSPIPTGVQETQYF.

This chain links TRBV5-1 with TRBJ2-5, with D possibly matching TRBD1 (5 bases). CDR3 length: 15 residues. CDR1 and CDR2 (germline): SGHRS, YFSETQ. V was cut by 0 bases and J by 4 bases, with 13 bases left in between. The CDR3 is CASSLDIGRAETQYF. CDR3 sequence (DNA): TGCGCCAGCAGCTTGGACATCGGCAGGGCAGAGACCCAGTACTTC. Combining the CDR3 with reference TRBV5-1 and TRBJ2-5 gives the whole variable domain KAGVTQTPRYLIKTRGQQVTLSCSPISGHRSVSWYQQTPGQGLQFLFEYFSETQRNKGNFPGRFSGRQFSNSRSEMNVSTLELGDSALYLCASSLDIGRAETQYFGPGTRLLVL.

J is TRBJ2-2 and V is TRBV29-1, with 10 bases aligning to TRBD1. This CDR3 is 18 amino acids long. V trimming: 6 bases; J trimming: 3 bases; junction bases outside the gene matches: 16. Looked up from germline, CDR1 is SQVTM and CDR2 is ANQGSEA. CDR3 amino acids: CSVHKPTGGLRDTGELFF. In DNA form, the CDR3 reads TGCAGCGTCCATAAGCCGACAGGGGGCCTTCGGGACACCGGGGAGCTGTTTTTT.

This clonotype has only a few counts. The J gene is TRBJ2-3, the V gene TRBV7-9, with a tentative D call TRBD2 (6 bases). Trimming cost V 3 bases and J 4 bases, with 20 bases left between them. This CDR3 contains 17 residues. CDR1 and CDR2 (germline): SEHNR, FQNEAQ (reference sequence). The CDR3 reads CASSFPLGGSESDTQYF. In DNA, the CDR3 is TGTGCCAGCAGCTTCCCCTTGGGAGGCTCGGAATCAGATACGCAGTATTTT.

V usage is TRBV15 and J usage is TRBJ1-2; weak D call: TRBD1 (5 bases). The CDR3 has 17 amino acids. The germline V and J ends were trimmed by 1 base and 2 bases, with 17 bases remaining between them. The germline V gene encodes CDR1 LNHNV and CDR2 YYDKDF (reference sequence). DNA of the CDR3: TGTGCCACCAGCAGAGGGTTAGTGGACATATACAACTATGGCTACACCTTC. Translation: CATSRGLVDIYNYGYTF. Combining the CDR3 with reference TRBV15 and TRBJ1-2 gives the whole variable domain DAMVIQNPRYQVTQFGKPVTLSCSQTLNHNVMYWYQQKSSQAPKLLFHYYDKDFNNEADTPDNFQSRRPNTSFCFLDIRSPGLGDTAMYLCATSRGLVDIYNYGYTFGSGTRLTVV.

This chain joins TRBV5-1 and TRBJ1-3; no firm D call. The CDR3 is made up of 16 amino acids. The V end lost 0 bases, the J end lost 0 bases, and 10 bases lay between the germline ends. Germline CDR1 SGHRS, CDR2 YFSETQ. The CDR3 sequence: CASSLEAPFSGNTIYF. For the CDR3, the DNA is TGCGCCAGCAGCTTGGAAGCACCATTCTCTGGAAACACCATATATTTT.

The chain is built from TRBV7-9 and TRBJ2-5; D not certain. V lost 6 bases to trimming and J lost 2 bases, with 13 bases between them. CDR3 length: 14 residues. The germline V gene encodes CDR1 SEHNR and CDR2 FQNEAQ (reference sequence). CDR3 nucleotide sequence: TGTGCCAGCAGTTGGTCCTTAACTCAAGAGACCCAGTACTTC. Protein: CASSWSLTQETQYF.

The chain recombines TRBV18 with TRBJ2-1; D is undetermined. Germline CDR1 reads KGHSH; CDR2 reads LQKENI. This CDR3 contains 15 residues. V lost 0 bases and J lost 6, with 12 bases in between. In nucleotides, the CDR3 is TGTGCCAGCTCACCACCGCCGTCCCGAGTCAATGAGCAGTTCTTC. Translation gives CASSPPPSRVNEQFF.

The chain uses TRBV3-1 and TRBJ2-3; D is unresolved. CDR1 LGHDT and CDR2 YNNKEL come from the germline V gene (reference sequence). Trimming removed 5 bases from V and 14 bases from J, with 20 bases in between. The CDR3 has 13 residues. CDR3 loop: CASSSRTRQPVYF. The CDR3 DNA sequence: TGTGCCAGCAGCTCCAGGACCCGCCAGCCCGTGTATTTT.